This TCR beta chain was profiled in a study of CD8 T cells in ankylosing spondylitis. V shed 5 bases, J shed 9 bases, and the junction held 13 bases outside the gene matches. This CDR3 has 16 residues. Germline lookup yields CDR1 SGHAT and CDR2 FQDESV (reference sequence). MiXCR, applied by TCRdb to the 5' RACE reads, yields one record per CDR3 protein. The sample holds a few hundred thousand distinct CDR3 sequences; roughly 10% are singletons and the top ten take under 7%. Material for sequencing was blood, either unsorted or a sorted T cell fraction (not recorded which). The gene calls are TRBV11-1 and TRBJ2-1, with TRBD2 identical over 10 bases. This receptor was identified in a male donor with ankylosing spondylitis or in good health (not recorded which). CDR3 in DNA: TGTGCCAGCAGCCCCGGAACTAGCGGGGTCGCGGGTGAGCAGTTCTTC. This translates into CASSPGTSGVAGEQFF.